This TCR beta chain was found in a study of T-cell reconstitution after alpha-beta-depleted transplantation in children. This clonotype was observed a handful of times. CDR3 length: 13 amino acids. CDR1 is LNHNV, CDR2 YYDKDF, per germline (reference sequence). The V and J ends lost 9 bases and 9 bases, in that order; junction bases with no gene match: 8. This sample's TCRbeta library carried unique molecular identifier barcodes. MiXCR, run by TCRdb on the PCR reads, gives a single entry per CDR3 protein. The profile covers about 540,000 distinct CDR3 sequences, with about 17% appearing a single time and 3.3% taken by the ten largest.

The rearrangement links TRBV15 to TRBJ2-1; TRBD1 aligns across 10 bases. This clonotype originated in a human donor who donated a stem cell graft to a child with acute lymphoblastic leukemia. This specimen consisted of PBMCs from the stem cell graft donor, obtained from the stem cell graft. For the CDR3, the DNA is TGTGCCACGGGGACAGGGGCGATGGGTGAGCAGTTCTTC. This sequence encodes CATGTGAMGEQFF. Combining the CDR3 with reference TRBV15 and TRBJ2-1 gives the whole variable domain DAMVIQNPRYQVTQFGKPVTLSCSQTLNHNVMYWYQQKSSQAPKLLFHYYDKDFNNEADTPDNFQSRRPNTSFCFLDIRSPGLGDTAMYLCATGTGAMGEQFFGPGTRLTVL.